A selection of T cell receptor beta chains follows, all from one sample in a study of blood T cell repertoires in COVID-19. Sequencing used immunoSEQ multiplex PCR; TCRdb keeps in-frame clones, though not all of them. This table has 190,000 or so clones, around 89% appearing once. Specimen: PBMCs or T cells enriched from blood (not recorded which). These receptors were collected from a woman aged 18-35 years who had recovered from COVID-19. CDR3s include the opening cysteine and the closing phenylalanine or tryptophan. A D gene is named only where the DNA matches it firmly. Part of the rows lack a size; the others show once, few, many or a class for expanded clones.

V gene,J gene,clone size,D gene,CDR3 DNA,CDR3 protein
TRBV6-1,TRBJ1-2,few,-,TGTGCCAGCAGTGAAGCGGTGGGAGACCCTAACTATGGCTACACCTTC,CASSEAVGDPNYGYTF
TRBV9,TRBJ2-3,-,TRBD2,TGTGCCAGCAGCGTAGGGCTAGCGGGGGGGACTAGCACAGATACGCAGTATTTT,CASSVGLAGGTSTDTQYF
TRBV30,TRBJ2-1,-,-,TGTGCCTGGAGACGGGTCAGGGCCCTATACAATGAGCAGTTCTTC,CAWRRVRALYNEQFF
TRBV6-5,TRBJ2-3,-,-,TGTGCCAGCAGCAGTAGGGGAAGCACAGATACGCAGTATTTT,CASSSRGSTDTQYF
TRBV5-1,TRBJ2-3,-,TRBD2,TGCGCCAGCAGCTTTCGCGGGGGGGCTGCAGATACGCAGTATTTT,CASSFRGGAADTQYF
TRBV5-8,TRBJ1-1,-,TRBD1,TGTGCCAGCAGCGGTTACAGGGGGCCAAACACTGAAGCTTTCTTT,CASSGYRGPNTEAFF
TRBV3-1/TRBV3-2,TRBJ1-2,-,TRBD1,TGTGCCAGCAGCCAGGATCACAGGGGGCGCGATGGCTACACCTTC,CASSQDHRGRDGYTF
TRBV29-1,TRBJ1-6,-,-,TGCAGCGCCCAACGGGGATTAGGGTCACCCCTCCACTTT,CSAQRGLGSPLHF
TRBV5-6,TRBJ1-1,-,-,TGTGCCAGCAGCGGGGGAGGCGGATCCATGAACACTGAAGCTTTCTTT,CASSGGGGSMNTEAFF
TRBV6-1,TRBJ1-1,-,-,TGTGCCAGCAGTGAAGCGCGGGCCTCCTCGGAGGCTTTCTTT,CASSEARASSEAFF
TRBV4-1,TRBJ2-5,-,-,TGCGCCAGCAGCCAAGACCCTGCCAGGTTGGGGACCCAGTACTTC,CASSQDPARLGTQYF